This TCR beta chain was observed in a study of CXCR3-negative and CXCR3-positive naive CD8 T cells (dated 2019 in TCRdb). Study-level background: In total, some 140 million TRB reads were obtained, or roughly 1.5 +/- 0.3 million reads per library. Diversity and physicochemical repertoire analyses covered roughly eleven donors pooled from two independent experiments. For the TRBV-TRBJ cluster analysis, the naive subsets came from 5 or 6 donors, while the memory cells came from 3 donors. Summary of the overall study and its limitations: TRBV-TRBJ usage was similar between naive CXCR3-negative and CXCR3-positive cells from the same donor, while memory cells showed distinct patterns. Because surface CD5, which has been linked to self-reactivity in mice, was comparable between naive subsets, TCR interaction strength was also inferred from TRB CDR3 physicochemical properties. Repertoire diversity was comparably high in both naive subsets but much lower in memory CD8+ T cells. CXCR3 expression partially decreased after cryopreservation, so most assays used freshly isolated PBMCs. TRB CDR3s from CXCR3-positive naive cells showed higher hydrophobicity (lower Kidera factor 4), lower energy, and higher strength and volume indices than CXCR3-negative naive cells.

TCRdb shows the sequencer as NextSeq 550. The Human TCR Profiling Kit (MiLaboratory) was used to make UMI-labeled 5' RACE TRB cDNA libraries. cDNA synthesis used the entire amount of extracted RNA, and PCR amplification then used the entire amount of cDNA produced. The libraries were made side by side, with each library going through the same number of PCR cycles. Regarding the original processing steps: MIGEC and MiXCR extracted about 54,000 +/- 9,700 unique UMI-labeled TRB cDNA molecules per library, requiring at least two reads per UMI. An average of 40,000 +/- 10,000 functional in-frame TRB CDR3 nucleotide clonotypes without stop codons was found per library. After downsampling to 5000 UMI-labeled TRB molecules per sample, diversity metrics, including normalized Shannon-Wiener and Chao1, were computed in VDJtools. For the central five CDR3 residues, VDJtools calculated physicochemical properties weighted by clonotype size, namely interaction energy, strength, volume and Kidera factor 4. TCRdb reprocessed the public reads and reports one entry per CDR3 protein sequence, without DNA. The V and J calls and clone size are TCRdb's, not the authors'. This sample's records show 100,000 to 150,000 distinct CDR3 sequences. The leading ten clones occupy 0.45% to 0.6% of the sample.

The CDR3 runs 12 amino acids, cysteine and phenylalanine included. No DNA appears here. According to the germline V gene, CDR1 reads MDHEN and CDR2 reads SYDVKM. Each CD8+ T cell subset was flow-sorted in triplicate, and 250,000 to 300,000 cells per subset were placed directly into RLT lysis buffer. To keep memory contaminants out, a stringent definition of naive CD8+ T cells was applied: CD45RO-CCR7+CD27+CD95-. Standard density gradient centrifugation was used to isolate peripheral blood mononuclear cells from buffy coats. A FACSAria III was used to flow-sort naive CXCR3-negative and CXCR3-positive CD8+ T cells. Total RNA was extracted from sorted cells using an RNeasy Mini Kit. In the case of this clonotype: The antigen this receptor binds is unknown.

The receptor's source is a human donor in good health. Some clones in this sample may be carry-over from other donors' samples. The sequenced sample consisted of naive CXCR3- CD8+ T cells from blood. The cell subset or site label, read with the paper, signifies: CD45RO-CCR7+CD27+CD95- naive CD8+ T cells lacking CXCR3 (TNR3-). The chain is encoded by TRBV28 joined to TRBJ2-7. The CDR3 protein sequence reads: CASMETTYEQYF. With all but the CDR3 taken from the reference TRBV28 and TRBJ2-7 genes, the full variable domain is: DVKVTQSSRYLVKRTGEKVFLECVQDMDHENMFWYRQDPGLGLRLIYFSYDVKMKEKGDIPEGYSVSREKKERFSLILESASTNQTSMYLCASMETTYEQYFGPGTRLTVT.